One sample yielded the 29 T cell receptor beta chains listed below, sequenced in a study of T cell repertoires in ileal Crohn's disease. The protocol was immunoSEQ multiplex PCR, while the TCRdb copy is restricted to in-frame clones and leaves out a portion. The table has over 10,000 clones, 67% seen once. Time point noted: neoterminal ileum biopsy at postoperative endoscopy, about 6 months after surgery. The sequenced sample consisted of ileal tissue. These receptors originate from an adult with Crohn's disease.

The V gene is TRBV7-8, the J gene TRBJ1-1; TRBD1 agrees at 7 bases. With 5 bases clipped from V and 1 base from J, the junction kept 1 base outside the gene matches. This CDR3 contains 13 residues. Per the germline V gene, CDR1 is SGHVS and CDR2 is FQNEAQ. In DNA form, the CDR3 reads TGTGCCAGCAGCCGGGACAGGAACACTGAAGCTTTCTTT. This translates into CASSRDRNTEAFF. The whole variable domain, filled in from reference TRBV7-8 and TRBJ1-1, reads GAGVSQSPRYKVAKRGQDVALRCDPISGHVSLFWYQQALGQGPEFLTYFQNEAQLDKSGLPSDRFFAERPEGSVSTLKIQRTQQEDSAVYLCASSRDRNTEAFFGQGTRLTVV.

The chain has TRBV4-1 and TRBJ1-2; D may be TRBD1 (5 bases). V was shortened by 0 bases and J by 0 bases, with 11 bases between the two germline ends. Germline CDR1 is MGHRA and CDR2 is YSYEKL. This CDR3 spans 16 amino acids. CDR3 bases: TGCGCCAGCAGCCAAGATACGGGACGCCCTAACTATGGCTACACCTTC. Amino acid sequence: CASSQDTGRPNYGYTF.

This sequence joins TRBV25-1 and TRBJ2-1; 9 nucleotides agree with TRBD1. This CDR3 is 16 amino acids long. V shed 4 bases and J 6 bases; nucleotides not matched to a gene: 10. Germline V gene data show CDR1 as MGHDK and CDR2 as SYGVNS. The CDR3 loop reads CASSGSGTGISNEQFF. The DNA for the CDR3 is TGTGCCAGCAGTGGCTCCGGGACAGGGATTAGCAATGAGCAGTTCTTC.

The J gene is TRBJ2-5, the V gene TRBV10-3, with 9 bases identical to TRBD2. The CDR3 contains 15 residues. The germline CDR1 and CDR2 sequences are ENHRY and SYGVKD. V was pared by 3 bases and J by 5 bases, with 7 bases of the junction left unmatched. CDR3: CAISDPSGEGETQYF. The CDR3 DNA sequence: TGTGCCATCAGTGACCCTAGCGGGGAGGGGGAGACCCAGTACTTC.

The V gene is TRBV27, the J gene TRBJ2-7; D might be TRBD2 (6 bases). CDR3 length equals 14 residues. Trimming removed 5 bases from V and 0 bases from J, with 11 bases in between. Germline-derived CDR1 and CDR2 are MNHEY and SMNVEV (reference sequence). CDR3 protein: CASSRRGVSYEQYF. In DNA, the CDR3 is TGTGCCAGCAGTCGCCGCGGGGTCTCCTACGAGCAGTACTTC.

The V call is TRBV4-1, the J call TRBJ1-5, with D unresolved. V was clipped by 0 bases and J by 3 bases, with 12 bases between them. Per germline, CDR1 MGHRA and CDR2 YSYEKL. The CDR3 runs 16 residues. The chain's CDR3 is CASSQDGVGDNQPQHF. DNA for the CDR3: TGCGCCAGCAGCCAAGATGGAGTTGGTGACAATCAGCCCCAGCATTTT.

This clone was observed a few times. The CDR3 loop is CATSRDTPRDEAFF. The CDR3, as DNA: TGTGCCACCAGCAGAGATACCCCCCGAGATGAAGCTTTCTTT. This chain connects TRBV15 to TRBJ1-1; D remains unclear. Trimming cost V 0 bases and J 7 bases, with 12 bases left between them. The germline CDR1 and CDR2 sequences are LNHNV and YYDKDF (reference sequence). This CDR3 has 14 residues.

The V gene is TRBV2, the J gene TRBJ1-2; D call uncertain. The CDR3 consists of 12 residues. In germline, CDR1 is SNHLY, CDR2 FYNNEI. V was trimmed by 6 bases and J by 1 base, leaving 6 bases between them. Here the CDR3 reads CASSDRNYGYTF. In DNA, the CDR3 is TGTGCCAGCAGCGATCGTAACTATGGCTACACCTTC.

V usage is TRBV7-9 and J usage is TRBJ1-2, with D hard to call. From germline, CDR1 is SEHNR and CDR2 FQNEAQ (reference sequence). This CDR3 comprises 15 residues. Between the trimmed V and J ends, which lost 4 bases and 2 bases, there was a span of 14 bases. The CDR3 sequence: CASSSYWEGNYGYTF. CDR3 nucleotide sequence: TGTGCCAGCAGCTCCTATTGGGAAGGAAACTATGGCTACACCTTC. The whole variable domain, remainder taken from reference TRBV7-9 and TRBJ1-2, is DTGVSQNPRHKITKRGQNVTFRCDPISEHNRLYWYRQTLGQGPEFLTYFQNEAQLEKSRLLSDRFSAERPKGSFSTLEIQRTEQGDSAMYLCASSSYWEGNYGYTFGSGTRLTVV.

This clone was picked up one time. This chain connects TRBV7-3 to TRBJ2-7, with D possibly being TRBD1 (6 bases). The V and J ends lost 4 bases and 2 bases respectively, with 21 bases between them. CDR1 and CDR2 from the germline V gene are SGHTA and FQGTGA. The CDR3 runs to 17 residues. The chain's CDR3 is CASSSFPPGQIPYEQYF. CDR3 bases: TGTGCCAGCAGCTCCTTCCCCCCGGGACAAATACCCTACGAGCAGTACTTC. Full variable domain (rest looked up from reference TRBV7-3 and TRBJ2-7): GAGVSQTPSNKVTEKGKYVELRCDPISGHTALYWYRQSLGQGPEFLIYFQGTGAADDSGLPNDRFFAVRPEGSVSTLKIQRTERGDSAVYLCASSSFPPGQIPYEQYFGPGTRLTVT.

The V and J genes are TRBV7-2 and TRBJ2-1; D gene uncertain. There are 13 residues in the CDR3. The germline V gene encodes CDR1 SGHTA and CDR2 FQGNSA. The V and J ends lost 4 bases and 12 bases respectively, with 16 bases between them. CDR3 in amino acids: CASSSGPARVQFF. The CDR3 bases are TGTGCCAGCAGCTCAGGACCCGCTAGGGTGCAGTTCTTC. Filled out from reference TRBV7-2 and TRBJ2-1, the complete variable domain reads GAGVSQSPSNKVTEKGKDVELRCDPISGHTALYWYRQSLGQGLEFLIYFQGNSAPDKSGLPSDRFSAERTGGSVSTLTIQRTQQEDSAVYLCASSSGPARVQFFGPGTRLTVL.

V gene TRBV18 combines with J gene TRBJ2-3; D possibly corresponds to TRBD1 (6 bases). This CDR3 is 13 amino acids long. Germline V CDR1 and CDR2: KGHSH, LQKENI. Trimming shortened V by 8 bases and J by 4 bases, and 13 bases separated the two germline ends. The CDR3 bases are TGTGCCAGCGTGGGGGCAGGGGCAGATACGCAGTATTTT. It encodes CASVGAGADTQYF.

CDR3 residues: CASSLDSNTEAFF. As DNA, the CDR3 is TGTGCCAGCAGCTTAGACTCCAACACTGAAGCTTTCTTT. The V call is TRBV7-9, the J call TRBJ1-1; D is ambiguous. Trimming stripped 1 base from V and 2 bases from J, with 5 bases between. The CDR3 extends over 13 amino acids. CDR1 and CDR2 (germline): SEHNR, FQNEAQ (reference sequence).

V and J are TRBV6-1 and TRBJ1-2; D remains unclear. Germline V gene data show CDR1 as MNHNS and CDR2 as SASEGT. Trimming removed 6 bases at V and 4 bases at J, with 12 bases between. CDR3 size: 13 residues. The CDR3 loop reads CASRLTDGYGYTF. The CDR3 bases are TGTGCCAGCAGACTCACAGATGGCTATGGCTACACCTTC.

The rearrangement joins TRBV13 to TRBJ2-3, with D perhaps matching TRBD1 (5 bases). The CDR3 loop spans 13 amino acids. Germline CDR1 and CDR2: PRHDT and FYEKMQ (reference sequence). V lost 0 bases and J lost 8, with 9 bases in between. The CDR3 nucleotides read TGTGCCAGCAGCTTAGGACGAAGGGGTACGCAGTATTTT. Translated: CASSLGRRGTQYF.

The chain combines TRBV5-1 with TRBJ1-6; the D gene is possibly TRBD1 (6 bases). The germline V gene encodes CDR1 SGHRS and CDR2 YFSETQ. This CDR3 comprises 15 residues. V lost 2 bases to trimming and J lost 7 bases, with 13 bases between them. This chain's CDR3 is CASSFTGNWNSPLHF. The CDR3 nucleotides are TGCGCCAGCAGCTTTACAGGGAACTGGAATTCACCCCTCCACTTT. Full variable domain (remainder filled in from reference TRBV5-1 and TRBJ1-6): KAGVTQTPRYLIKTRGQQVTLSCSPISGHRSVSWYQQTPGQGLQFLFEYFSETQRNKGNFPGRFSGRQFSNSRSEMNVSTLELGDSALYLCASSFTGNWNSPLHFGNGTRLTVT.

This clone occurred once. This chain connects TRBV5-1 to TRBJ2-7; D may be TRBD1 (5 bases). The germline gives CDR1 SGHRS, CDR2 YFSETQ. Between the trimmed V and J ends, which lost 4 bases and 4 bases, there was a span of 12 bases. CDR3 length: 13 residues. The CDR3 spells CASSVLQGYEQYF. The CDR3 DNA reads as TGCGCCAGCAGCGTATTGCAGGGTTACGAGCAGTACTTC.

The genes are TRBV14 and TRBJ1-2, with D uncertain. CDR1 and CDR2 (germline): SGHDN, FVKESK. This CDR3 region has 13 residues. V lost 1 base, J lost 8 bases, and 11 bases lay in between. The DNA of the CDR3 is TGTGCCAGCAGCCAAGTCACCCAGGCCGGCTACACCTTC. It specifies CASSQVTQAGYTF. Looking up the rest from reference TRBV14 and TRBJ1-2 gives the full variable domain: EAGVTQFPSHSVIEKGQTVTLRCDPISGHDNLYWYRRVMGKEIKFLLHFVKESKQDESGMPNNRFLAERTGGTYSTLKVQPAELEDSGVYFCASSQVTQAGYTFGSGTRLTVV.

V and J are TRBV25-1 and TRBJ2-1, with TRBD2 matching 9 bases. The CDR3 has 14 residues. The trim removed 4 bases at V and 4 bases at J, leaving 2 bases unmatched. Germline values: CDR1 MGHDK, CDR2 SYGVNS. CDR3 bases: TGTGCCAGCAGTGCAGCGGGGGGATACAATGAGCAGTTCTTC. Its protein is CASSAAGGYNEQFF.

This rearrangement joins TRBV28 to TRBJ2-7, with a possible D match to TRBD2 (5 bases). CDR3 length: 12 amino acids. CDR1 is MDHEN and CDR2 is SYDVKM in the germline V gene. Trimming left V 7 bases short and J 12 bases short, with 19 bases between. The CDR3 is CASTQSGQRRYF. DNA for the CDR3: TGTGCCAGCACCCAAAGTGGGCAGCGGAGGTACTTC.

The genes are TRBV18 and TRBJ2-7, with 7 bases matching TRBD1. Germline V gene sequence: CDR1 KGHSH, CDR2 LQKENI. After removal of 3 bases from V and 3 bases from J, the junction contained 5 bases not matched to a gene. This CDR3 region has 14 residues. Here the CDR3 reads CASSPDRNLYEQYF. In DNA form, the CDR3 reads TGTGCCAGCTCACCGGACAGGAACCTCTACGAGCAGTACTTC.

The chain uses TRBV6-5 and TRBJ2-7; 9 bases line up with TRBD1. V lost 4 bases to trimming and J lost 6 bases; unmatched junction nucleotides: 10. The CDR3 contains 15 residues. Germline values: CDR1 MNHEY, CDR2 SVGAGI. This CDR3 is CASSSPPGQGFEQYF. The CDR3 DNA sequence: TGTGCCAGCAGTTCCCCCCCGGGACAGGGCTTCGAGCAGTACTTC.

The V gene is TRBV15, the J gene TRBJ1-4; D gene ambiguous. V was trimmed by 0 bases and J by 8 bases, leaving 7 bases between them. The CDR3 sequence is 13 residues long. Germline assignment: CDR1 LNHNV and CDR2 YYDKDF (reference sequence). The CDR3 nucleotides read TGTGCCACCAGCAGAGATCGGAGAGAAAAACTGTTTTTT. As protein: CATSRDRREKLFF.

The table lists this clone with a few counts. The sample has other DNA sequences that encode this CDR3 too. The rearrangement joins TRBV7-9 to TRBJ1-1; D perhaps matches TRBD1 (6 bases). CDR3 length equals 13 residues. Trimming left V 5 bases short and J 4 bases short, with 11 bases between. CDR1 and CDR2 from the germline V gene are SEHNR and FQNEAQ (reference sequence). The CDR3 spells CASSPQGPTEAFF. The CDR3 coding sequence is TGTGCCAGCAGCCCCCAGGGGCCCACTGAAGCTTTCTTT.

The V gene is TRBV28, the J gene TRBJ1-1, with D perhaps TRBD1 (5 bases). The CDR3 sequence is 12 residues long. With 3 bases removed from V and 5 bases from J, the gap between germline ends came to 7 bases. CDR1 MDHEN and CDR2 SYDVKM come from the germline V gene. Here the CDR3 reads CASSLGVTEAFF. The CDR3 DNA reads TGTGCCAGCAGTTTGGGGGTGACTGAAGCTTTCTTT.

This clone was seen once. The chain carries TRBV7-2 and TRBJ1-2, with D perhaps matching TRBD1 (6 bases). V was cut by 5 bases and J by 6 bases, with 19 bases left in between. The CDR3 is 15 amino acids. CDR1 and CDR2 (germline): SGHTA, FQGNSA. CDR3 bases: TGTGCCAGCAGCATGATCGGACAGCCCCGGGATGGCTACACCTTC. This sequence encodes CASSMIGQPRDGYTF.

V and J are TRBV10-1 and TRBJ2-7, with 8 nucleotides matching TRBD1. Trimming at V came to 2 bases and at J to 0 bases, leaving 9 bases not matched to a gene. Germline CDR1 reads WNHNN; CDR2 reads SYGVQD (reference sequence). This CDR3 has 17 amino acids. As DNA, the CDR3 is TGCGCCAGCAGTGAGGACACGGCAGGGGGCAACTCCTACGAGCAGTACTTC. Its protein is CASSEDTAGGNSYEQYF.

This chain uses TRBV2 with TRBJ2-3; D possibly matches TRBD1 or TRBD2 (5 bases each). V was shortened by 7 bases and J by 4 bases, with 18 bases between the two germline ends. Germline assignment: CDR1 SNHLY and CDR2 FYNNEI. This CDR3 contains 15 residues. CDR3 DNA sequence: TGTGCCAGCACCGAGGGGCAGAAACTACCAGATACGCAGTATTTT. This sequence encodes CASTEGQKLPDTQYF.

The V and J genes are TRBV29-1 and TRBJ2-5; tentative D call: TRBD1 (5 bases). Germline CDR1 reads SQVTM; CDR2 reads ANQGSEA. The V gene lost 7 bases and the J gene lost 5 bases, with 20 bases spanning the gap. There are 14 residues in the CDR3. The CDR3 sequence is CSAAGYPSWETQYF. The CDR3 DNA is TGCAGCGCAGCAGGGTACCCCTCCTGGGAGACCCAGTACTTC.